Presented here are 3 T cell receptor beta chains from one specimen sequenced in a study of blood T cell repertoires in COVID-19 (dated by TCRdb to between 2020 and 2021). Library preparation used the immunoSEQ multiplex PCR assay. The table comes from immuneACCESS by way of TCRdb, which keeps in-frame sequences with V and J called. Part of the clones is missing from these tables; in studies checked, under half for an unresolved V gene and the rest for unknown reasons. The sample table shows 100,000 to 150,000 clones, and around nine tenths are seen once. The top ten constitute more than 9.5% of the sample. The sequenced sample was peripheral blood. These receptors were obtained from a woman between 65 and 79 years old with COVID-19, enrolled during active disease.

The chain combines TRBV23-1 with TRBJ2-3, with TRBD2 as a possible D gene (6 bases). TRBV23-1 falls under the ORF class, with uncertain function. V was cut by 7 bases and J by 0 bases, with 11 bases left in between. This CDR3 spans 14 amino acids. CDR3 loop: CASTGESSTDTQYF. DNA of the CDR3: TGCGCCAGCACGGGAGAGAGTAGCACAGATACGCAGTATTTT.

This rearrangement joins TRBV29-1 to TRBJ2-1, with TRBD2 matching over 14 bases. Germline CDR1 is SQVTM and CDR2 is ANQGSEA. V lost 7 bases to trimming and J lost 4 bases; unmatched junction nucleotides: 3. This CDR3 has 14 amino acids. CDR3 coding DNA: TGCAGCGCCCGACTAGCGGGGGGGTACAATGAGCAGTTCTTC. Its translation: CSARLAGGYNEQFF.

CDR3 coding DNA: TGCAGCGTTGGGAGGGAAGGGGCTGAAGCTTTCTTT. Residues: CSVGREGAEAFF. This chain links TRBV29-1 with TRBJ1-1; a possible D gene is TRBD1 (5 bases). Looked up from germline, CDR1 is SQVTM and CDR2 is ANQGSEA. Trimming cost V 4 bases and J 6 bases, with 12 bases left between them. The CDR3 runs 12 residues.